The source of this T cell receptor (beta chain) is a study of blood T cell repertoires in COVID-19. Libraries were prepared by immunoSEQ multiplex PCR; TCRdb keeps only in-frame clonotypes and omits some of them. The sample shows about 59,000 clones, around 79% of them seen only once. V lost 5 bases to trimming and J lost 4 bases, with 11 bases between them. The CDR3 is 13 residues long. Germline V CDR1 and CDR2: SEHNR, FQNEAQ (reference sequence). The chain links TRBV7-9 to TRBJ1-2; a possible D gene is TRBD1 (6 bases). This clonotype was obtained from a human donor in a cohort sampled during active COVID-19. Sequenced input: peripheral blood. The CDR3 DNA reads TGTGCCAGCAGCATAACAGGGTTCTATGGCTACACCTTC. Protein product: CASSITGFYGYTF.